This T cell receptor beta chain was sequenced for a study of T-cell memory formation after mild COVID-19. Turning to the study itself: In these data, TCR clusters were largely donor specific.

Unmatched junction bases numbered 10, after V lost 5 bases and J lost 2 bases. Looked up from germline, CDR1 is LNHDA and CDR2 is SQIVND (reference sequence). The CDR3 spans 16 residues. Libraries for TCRalpha and TCRbeta carried sample barcodes and unique molecular identifiers via 5'RACE. TCRdb re-analysed the 5' RACE reads in MiXCR, keeping a single row per CDR3 protein. Here the sample spans 450,000 to 700,000 distinct CDR3 sequences, under 20% being singletons. Only a few counts were recorded for this clonotype. What it binds is unknown. General observations from the study: SARS-CoV-2 specificity was not confirmed for second-wave clones peaking on day 37. Some responding clones appeared in pre-infection memory, suggesting cross-reactive memory joined.

The TCR comes from an adult woman who had mild COVID-19 (a few samples of this study predate the infection). Cell type and time point are not known. The sequenced material came from PBMCs or a T cell subset sorted from them (not recorded which). The chain uses TRBV19 and TRBJ2-3; 7 bases align to TRBD2. The CDR3 region is CASSSPTGLLTDTQYF. As DNA, the CDR3 is TGTGCCAGTAGTTCCCCCACGGGACTACTCACAGATACGCAGTATTTT.